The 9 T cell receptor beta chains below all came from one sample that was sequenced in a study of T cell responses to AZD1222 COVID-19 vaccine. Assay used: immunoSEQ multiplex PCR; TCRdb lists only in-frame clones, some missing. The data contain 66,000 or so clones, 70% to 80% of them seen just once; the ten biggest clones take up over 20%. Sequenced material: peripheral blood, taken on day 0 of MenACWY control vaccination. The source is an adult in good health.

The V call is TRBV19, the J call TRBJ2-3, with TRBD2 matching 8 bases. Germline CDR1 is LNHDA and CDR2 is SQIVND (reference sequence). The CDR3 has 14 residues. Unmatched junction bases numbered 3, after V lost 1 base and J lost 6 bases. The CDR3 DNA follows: TGTGCCAGTAGTATAGCGGGAGGGCCGGATACGCAGTATTTT. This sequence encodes CASSIAGGPDTQYF. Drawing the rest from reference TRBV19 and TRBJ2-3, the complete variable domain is DGGITQSPKYLFRKEGQNVTLSCEQNLNHDAMYWYRQDPGQGLRLIYYSQIVNDFQKGDIAEGYSVSREKKESFPLTVTSAQKNPTAFYLCASSIAGGPDTQYFGPGTRLTVL.

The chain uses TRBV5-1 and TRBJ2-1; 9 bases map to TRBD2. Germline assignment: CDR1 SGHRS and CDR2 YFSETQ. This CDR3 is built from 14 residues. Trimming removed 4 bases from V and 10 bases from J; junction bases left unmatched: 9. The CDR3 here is CASSATGTSYEQFF. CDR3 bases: TGCGCCAGCAGCGCGACAGGGACTAGCTACGAGCAGTTCTTC.

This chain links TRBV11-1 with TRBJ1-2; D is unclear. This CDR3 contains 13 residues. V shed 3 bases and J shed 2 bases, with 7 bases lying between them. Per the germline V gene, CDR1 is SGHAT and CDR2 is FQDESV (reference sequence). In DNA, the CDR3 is TGTGCCAGCAGCTTGTTCTCGAACTATGGCTACACCTTC. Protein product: CASSLFSNYGYTF.

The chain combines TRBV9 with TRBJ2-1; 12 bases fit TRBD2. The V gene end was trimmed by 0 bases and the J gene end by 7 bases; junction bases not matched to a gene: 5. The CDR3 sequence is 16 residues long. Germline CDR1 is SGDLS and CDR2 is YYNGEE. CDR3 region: CASSVASGGAGNEQFF. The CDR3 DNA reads TGTGCCAGCAGCGTAGCTAGCGGGGGGGCCGGTAATGAGCAGTTCTTC.

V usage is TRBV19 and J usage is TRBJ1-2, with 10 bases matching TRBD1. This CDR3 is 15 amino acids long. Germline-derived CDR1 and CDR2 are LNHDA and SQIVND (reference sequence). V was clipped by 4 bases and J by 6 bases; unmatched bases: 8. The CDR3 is CASSKTGGAFDGYTF. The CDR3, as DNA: TGTGCCAGTAGTAAGACAGGGGGCGCGTTCGATGGCTACACCTTC.

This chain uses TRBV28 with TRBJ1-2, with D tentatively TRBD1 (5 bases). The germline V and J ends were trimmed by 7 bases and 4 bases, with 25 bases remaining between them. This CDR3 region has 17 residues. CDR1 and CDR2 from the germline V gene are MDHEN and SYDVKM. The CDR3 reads CASIPGQGRIFFYGYTF. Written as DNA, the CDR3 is TGTGCCAGCATACCAGGGCAGGGCCGGATTTTTTTCTATGGCTACACCTTC.

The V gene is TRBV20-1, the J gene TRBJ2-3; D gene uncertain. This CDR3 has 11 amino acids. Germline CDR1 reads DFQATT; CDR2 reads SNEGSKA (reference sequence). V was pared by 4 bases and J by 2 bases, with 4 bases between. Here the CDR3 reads CSAIVTDTQYF. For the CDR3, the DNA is TGCAGTGCTATCGTCACAGATACGCAGTATTTT.

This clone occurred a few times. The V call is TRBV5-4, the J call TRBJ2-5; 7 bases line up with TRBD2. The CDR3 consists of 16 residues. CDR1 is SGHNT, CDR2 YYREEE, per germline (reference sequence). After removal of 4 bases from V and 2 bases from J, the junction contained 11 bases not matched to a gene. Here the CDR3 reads CASSAGYGRGQETQYF. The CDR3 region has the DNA TGTGCCAGCAGCGCCGGGTACGGGCGGGGGCAAGAGACCCAGTACTTC.

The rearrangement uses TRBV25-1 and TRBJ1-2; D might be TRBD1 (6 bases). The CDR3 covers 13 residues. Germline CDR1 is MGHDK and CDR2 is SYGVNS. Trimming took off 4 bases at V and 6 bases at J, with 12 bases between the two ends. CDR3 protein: CASSAGGHNGYTF. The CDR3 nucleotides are TGTGCCAGCAGTGCGGGGGGCCATAATGGCTACACCTTC.